Listed here are 14 T cell receptor beta chains from one sample, sequenced in a study of blood T cells in healthy people across ages. The second PCR ran about 6 to 12 cycles with a sample-barcoded 5' primer and J-beta primers. TCRdb itself ran the 5' RACE reads through MiXCR, one entry per CDR3 protein. This sample has 730,000 or so distinct CDR3 sequences; 35% to 50% occur once, and the top ten carry approximately 31%. Sequencing was carried out using blood. The receptors shown here come from an elderly man in good health.

This clonotype was detected many times. The chain employs TRBV7-2 and TRBJ2-1; TRBD2 aligns across 9 bases. This CDR3 contains 16 residues. J lost 7 bases, V lost 4 bases, and 11 bases had no gene match. Looked up from germline, CDR1 is SGHTA and CDR2 is FQGNSA. CDR3 DNA: TGTGCCAGCAGCTCAAATAGCGGGGGCCTCGGGAATGAGCAGTTCTTC. This codes for CASSSNSGGLGNEQFF.

This clonotype was counted many times. The chain joins TRBV30 to TRBJ2-7, with unresolved D. CDR3 length: 11 residues. CDR1 is GTSNPN, CDR2 SVGIG, per germline (reference sequence). Trimming took 0 bases from V and 3 from J, leaving 3 bases between them. The CDR3 DNA sequence: TGTGCCTGGAGTGTACGCTACGAGCAGTACTTC. This sequence encodes CAWSVRYEQYF.

The chain employs TRBV24-1 and TRBJ2-7; D is perhaps TRBD1 (6 bases). Trimming removed 4 bases at V and 2 bases at J, with 11 bases between. The germline gives CDR1 KGHDR, CDR2 SFDVKD. The CDR3 is 14 residues long. The CDR3 reads CATSDPAGAYEQYF. CDR3 DNA sequence: TGTGCCACCAGTGACCCCGCAGGGGCCTACGAGCAGTACTTC.

There are many counts of this clonotype. The chain has TRBV29-1 and TRBJ2-3; 8 bases are shared with TRBD2. Germline V gives CDR1 SQVTM, CDR2 ANQGSEA. V gave up 3 bases and J gave up 0 bases; unmatched junction bases: 5. The CDR3 is made up of 15 amino acids. Here the CDR3 DNA reads TGCAGCGTTGACCGTAGCGGGGTTAGCACAGATACGCAGTATTTT. Encoded protein: CSVDRSGVSTDTQYF.

This clonotype was counted between two and nine times. V gene TRBV11-3 combines with J gene TRBJ2-5; the match to TRBD2 covers 8 bases. CDR1 and CDR2 (germline): SGHNT, YENEEA. V gave up 6 bases and J gave up 2 bases; unmatched junction bases: 5. The CDR3 totals 14 residues. DNA for the CDR3: TGTGCCAGCAGTTCAACTAGCGGACAAGAGACCCAGTACTTC. Translating it yields CASSSTSGQETQYF. Variable domain in full (rest from reference TRBV11-3 and TRBJ2-5): EAGVVQSPRYKIIEKKQPVAFWCNPISGHNTLYWYLQNLGQGPELLIRYENEEAVDDSQLPKDRFSAERLKGVDSTLKIQPAELGDSAVYLCASSSTSGQETQYFGPGTRLLVL.

This clonotype came up many times. This sequence joins TRBV20-1 and TRBJ1-5, with TRBD1 as a possible D gene (5 bases). V lost 0 bases to trimming and J lost 14 bases, with 14 bases between them. Germline-derived CDR1 and CDR2 are DFQATT and SNEGSKA (reference sequence). The length of the CDR3 is 12 residues. CDR3 in DNA: TGCAGTGCTAGAGACAGGGCCCAGGCAAAGCATTTT. It yields the protein CSARDRAQAKHF.

The sample holds a few counts of this clonotype. The rearrangement uses TRBV5-1 and TRBJ2-1; 15 nucleotides agree with TRBD2. Germline V gene data show CDR1 as SGHRS and CDR2 as YFSETQ. The CDR3 length is 16 residues. V lost 5 bases and J lost 7; bases outside the gene matches: 7. The CDR3: CASRRGLAGGQNEQFF. The CDR3 nucleotides are TGCGCCAGCAGGAGGGGACTAGCGGGAGGCCAGAATGAGCAGTTCTTC.

This chain connects TRBV29-1 to TRBJ2-1, with D uncertain. The J call is uncertain, as TRBJ2-7 better fits the DNA end. The germline V gene has CDR1 SQVTM and CDR2 ANQGSEA. This CDR3 contains 16 residues. This CDR3 reads CSVAVGDKVSYNEQYF. DNA for the CDR3: TGCAGCGTTGCGGTTGGAGATAAAGTCTCCTACAATGAGCAGTACTTC.

The V call is TRBV7-8, the J call TRBJ2-1, with D maybe TRBD2 (6 bases). The germline CDR1 and CDR2 sequences are SGHVS and FQNEAQ. The CDR3 sequence is 12 residues long. Deletions cut 6 bases from V and 10 bases from J, with 13 bases between. The CDR3 region is CASSAGPREQFF. In DNA, the CDR3 is TGTGCCAGCAGTGCGGGGCCCAGGGAGCAGTTCTTC.

V is TRBV11-1 and J is TRBJ2-1; 9 bases are shared with TRBD2. In germline, CDR1 is SGHAT, CDR2 FQDESV (reference sequence). The CDR3 has 17 amino acids. Losses at the gene ends were 3 bases for V and 7 bases for J; bases not matched to a gene: 13. The CDR3 sequence: CASSFAAHSGSVNEQFF. CDR3 nucleotides: TGTGCCAGCAGCTTTGCGGCACATAGCGGGAGCGTAAATGAGCAGTTCTTC.

Only a few counts were recorded for this clonotype. The J gene is TRBJ2-5, the V gene TRBV12-3 or TRBV12-4; D is undetermined. The V gene lost 6 bases and the J gene lost 5 bases, with 10 bases spanning the gap. The CDR3 is made up of 12 amino acids. CDR3 sequence reads: CASSLSAETQYF. In nucleotides, the CDR3 is TGTGCCAGCAGCCTGTCGGCGGAGACCCAGTACTTC.

The chain couples TRBV28 to TRBJ1-6, with TRBD1 identical over 8 bases. From germline, CDR1 is MDHEN and CDR2 SYDVKM. The CDR3 runs to 15 residues. V trimming: 6 bases; J trimming: 5 bases; junction bases outside the gene matches: 6. CDR3 amino acids: CASRPATGDNSPLHF. The CDR3, as DNA: TGTGCCAGCAGACCCGCGACAGGGGATAATTCACCCCTCCACTTT. The complete variable domain, with remaining parts taken from reference TRBV28 and TRBJ1-6, reads DVKVTQSSRYLVKRTGEKVFLECVQDMDHENMFWYRQDPGLGLRLIYFSYDVKMKEKGDIPEGYSVSREKKERFSLILESASTNQTSMYLCASRPATGDNSPLHFGNGTRLTVT.

A few counts support this clonotype. This sequence joins TRBV7-2 and TRBJ2-3; 12 bases are shared with TRBD2. The CDR3 covers 17 residues. Losses at the gene ends were 0 bases for V and 0 bases for J; bases not matched to a gene: 1. The germline V gene encodes CDR1 SGHTA and CDR2 FQGNSA. The CDR3 spells CASSLALAGGSTDTQYF. The DNA of the CDR3 is TGTGCCAGCAGCTTAGCTCTAGCGGGAGGGAGCACAGATACGCAGTATTTT.

This clonotype was recorded many times. V gene TRBV9 combines with J gene TRBJ2-7; D possibly corresponds to TRBD2 (6 bases). With 0 bases removed from V and 2 bases from J, the gap between germline ends came to 12 bases. Germline V CDR1 and CDR2: SGDLS, YYNGEE. The CDR3 has 15 amino acids. CDR3 in DNA: TGTGCCAGCAGCGTAGAGAGCGGAGGGACCTACGAGCAGTACTTC. It yields the protein CASSVESGGTYEQYF.